This TCR beta chain was sequenced during a study of cytomegalovirus exposure and HLA in healthy donors. Germline V gene sequence: CDR1 SGHDT, CDR2 YYEEEE. This CDR3 is built from 14 residues. Losses at the gene ends were 3 bases for V and 3 bases for J; bases not matched to a gene: 6. General study points: The majority of TCR sequences were rare, yet some public TCRs appeared in many donors.

About this clone: The antigen is undetermined.

Generated by immunoSEQ multiplex PCR, the TCRdb table keeps only in-frame clones and is missing some. The table shows under 200,000 clones, with 75% to 95% occurring only once. The chain couples TRBV5-6 to TRBJ2-7; 7 bases are shared with TRBD1. Sequencing was done on a sample of PBMCs. The source is a woman aged 18-29 years in good health and CMV-seropositive. This chain's CDR3 is CASSSGTAVYEQYF. The CDR3 region has the DNA TGTGCCAGCAGCTCCGGGACAGCAGTCTACGAGCAGTACTTC.